Below, 22 T cell receptor beta chains from the same sample are listed, as sequenced in a study of T cell responses to AZD1222 COVID-19 vaccine. Only in-frame clones appear in the TCRdb table, and some are missing; sequencing was by immunoSEQ multiplex PCR. The table lists about 130,000 clones, roughly nine tenths of them singletons. Sequenced here: peripheral blood, sampled on day 0 of AZD1222 vaccination. The origin of the receptors is an adult in good health.

The chain couples TRBV7-2 to TRBJ2-4; no firm D call. The CDR3 spans 11 residues. Germline V CDR1 and CDR2: SGHTA, FQGNSA. Trimming shortened V by 4 bases and J by 5 bases, and 3 bases separated the two germline ends. DNA for the CDR3: TGTGCCAGCAGCTCCCAAAACATTCAGTACTTC. As protein: CASSSQNIQYF. Using reference TRBV7-2 and TRBJ2-4 for the parts outside the CDR3, the full variable domain is GAGVSQSPSNKVTEKGKDVELRCDPISGHTALYWYRQSLGQGLEFLIYFQGNSAPDKSGLPSDRFSAERTGGSVSTLTIQRTQQEDSAVYLCASSSQNIQYFGAGTRLSVL.

The chain employs TRBV7-9 and TRBJ2-3; tentatively, D is TRBD1 (6 bases). Trimming pared 1 base from V and 5 bases from J, leaving 10 bases between. The length of the CDR3 is 14 residues. Per germline, CDR1 SEHNR and CDR2 FQNEAQ (reference sequence). CDR3 DNA: TGTGCCAGCAGCTTAGTCTCAGGGGAAGATACGCAGTATTTT. This sequence encodes CASSLVSGEDTQYF.

This chain uses TRBV5-6 with TRBJ1-5; TRBD1 is a possible D gene (5 bases). This CDR3 is built from 13 residues. Trimming removed 5 bases at V and 5 bases at J, with 11 bases between. The V gene's germline CDR1 is SGHDT and CDR2 YYEEEE. In DNA, the CDR3 is TGTGCCAGCAGTTGGAGGGGACATCAGCCCCAGCATTTT. Residues: CASSWRGHQPQHF.

The CDR3 reads CASSRQIGGNEKLFF. CDR3 DNA: TGTGCCAGCAGTCGTCAAATCGGGGGGAATGAAAAACTGTTTTTT. The rearrangement uses TRBV28 and TRBJ1-4, with D perhaps matching TRBD1 (5 bases). Germline CDR1 is MDHEN and CDR2 is SYDVKM. CDR3 length: 15 residues. V gave up 5 bases and J gave up 5 bases, with 15 bases separating them.

J is TRBJ1-6 and V is TRBV5-4, with 10 bases identical to TRBD1. Germline V gene lookup returns CDR1 SGHNT and CDR2 YYREEE (reference sequence). The CDR3 spans 16 residues. With 4 bases clipped from V and 7 bases from J, the junction kept 8 bases outside the gene matches. The chain's CDR3 is CASSPTGGAGNSPLHF. The CDR3 nucleotides read TGTGCCAGCAGCCCGACAGGGGGCGCGGGGAATTCACCCCTCCACTTT.

This chain joins TRBV20-1 and TRBJ1-3; possible D gene TRBD1, 6 bases. Germline lookup yields CDR1 DFQATT and CDR2 SNEGSKA (reference sequence). The CDR3 contains 14 residues. V was clipped by 5 bases and J by 0 bases, with 11 bases between them. The CDR3 sequence is CSAGDRSSGNTIYF. DNA for the CDR3: TGCAGTGCTGGTGACAGGTCCTCTGGAAACACCATATATTTT.

The V and J genes are TRBV9 and TRBJ1-4, with D possibly matching TRBD1 (5 bases). Looked up from germline, CDR1 is SGDLS and CDR2 is YYNGEE. Deletions cut 2 bases from V and 7 bases from J, with 12 bases between. This CDR3 contains 14 residues. CDR3 sequence reads: CASSVTGGGEKLFF. The CDR3 bases are TGTGCCAGCAGCGTGACTGGGGGAGGTGAAAAACTGTTTTTT.

The chain uses TRBV24-1 and TRBJ1-1; D not resolved. CDR3 length: 13 residues. Germline assignment: CDR1 KGHDR and CDR2 SFDVKD. Trimming removed 4 bases from V and 2 bases from J, with 7 bases in between. The CDR3 region has the DNA TGTGCCACCAGTGAAGACGGTAACACTGAAGCTTTCTTT. Its translation: CATSEDGNTEAFF.

This chain connects TRBV30 to TRBJ2-7; 7 nucleotides match TRBD2. The CDR3 has 14 amino acids. In germline, CDR1 is GTSNPN, CDR2 SVGIG (reference sequence). V dropped 0 bases and J dropped 1; count of bases not matched to a gene: 3. This chain's CDR3 is CAWSVRAGSYEQYF. The DNA for the CDR3 is TGTGCCTGGAGTGTTCGAGCGGGGTCCTACGAGCAGTACTTC. Full variable domain (outside the CDR3, taken from reference TRBV30 and TRBJ2-7): SQTIHQWPATLVQPVGSPLSLECTVEGTSNPNLYWYRQAAGRGLQLLFYSVGIGQISSEVPQNLSASRPQDRQFILSSKKLLLSDSGFYLCAWSVRAGSYEQYFGPGTRLTVT.

In regard to this clone: This CDR3 fails to terminate in the conserved phenylalanine or tryptophan, so it likely reflects a read error. It is unclear where the CDR3 begins or ends on the DNA, so no DNA is shown, and the CDR3 is as TCRdb lists it. The chain employs TRBV6-5 and TRBJ1-1. From germline, CDR1 is MNHEY and CDR2 SVGAGI. The CDR3 adds up to 12 amino acids, both ends counted. Here the CDR3 reads CASSYSKETGDD.

The chain is built from TRBV5-5 and TRBJ1-6; 11 positions match TRBD1. The V segment lost 2 bases and the J segment 6 bases; nucleotides outside the gene matches: 4. The CDR3 is made up of 16 amino acids. CDR1 and CDR2 (germline): SGHKS, YYEKEE (reference sequence). CDR3 sequence: CASSFSGTGGNSPLHF. The CDR3 coding sequence is TGTGCCAGCAGCTTCTCCGGGACAGGGGGTAATTCACCCCTCCACTTT.

The chain carries TRBV5-1 and TRBJ2-3, with D perhaps matching TRBD1 (6 bases). The V gene's germline CDR1 is SGHRS and CDR2 YFSETQ. Trimming took off 3 bases at V and 2 bases at J, with 10 bases between the two ends. This CDR3 spans 14 amino acids. The DNA for the CDR3 is TGCGCCAGCAGCTCCACAGGGACCACAGATACGCAGTATTTT. It specifies CASSSTGTTDTQYF.

The CDR3 coding sequence is TGCGCCAGCAGCGAACAGGGATGGGATCAGCCCCAGCATTTT. It codes for CASSEQGWDQPQHF. This rearrangement joins TRBV5-1 to TRBJ1-5, with a weak D call TRBD1 (6 bases). The germline V gene has CDR1 SGHRS and CDR2 YFSETQ. The CDR3 runs to 14 residues. V was shortened by 4 bases and J by 5 bases, with 13 bases between the two germline ends.

CDR3 sequence reads: CASSRAGQGSMEQFF. The CDR3 DNA reads as TGTGCCAGCAGCCGCGCGGGACAGGGGTCGATGGAGCAGTTCTTC. The gene calls are TRBV3-1 (or the pseudogene TRBV3-2) and TRBJ2-1; 10 bases match TRBD1. V dropped 4 bases and J dropped 10; count of bases not matched to a gene: 10. The CDR3 is made up of 15 amino acids. CDR1 and CDR2 (germline): LGHDT, YNNKEL (reference sequence).

V and J are TRBV5-1 and TRBJ2-2; D is unresolved. The V end was cut by 0 bases, the J end by 6 bases, with 9 bases between. The germline CDR1 and CDR2 sequences are SGHRS and YFSETQ. This CDR3 is 14 amino acids long. The CDR3 DNA is TGCGCCAGCAGCTTGGAGACCCTCGCCGGGGAGCTGTTTTTT. Amino acids: CASSLETLAGELFF. The full variable domain, with the rest looked up from reference TRBV5-1 and TRBJ2-2, is KAGVTQTPRYLIKTRGQQVTLSCSPISGHRSVSWYQQTPGQGLQFLFEYFSETQRNKGNFPGRFSGRQFSNSRSEMNVSTLELGDSALYLCASSLETLAGELFFGEGSRLTVL.

The chain recombines TRBV6-5 with TRBJ2-2; 12 positions match TRBD1. Losses at the gene ends were 6 bases for V and 7 bases for J; bases not matched to a gene: 6. Germline loops: CDR1 MNHEY, CDR2 SVGAGI. The CDR3 is 15 residues long. For the CDR3, the DNA is TGTGCCAGCAGCCCGGGACAGGGGGCTGACGGGGAGCTGTTTTTT. Protein sequence: CASSPGQGADGELFF.

The chain combines TRBV5-1 with TRBJ2-6; the match to TRBD1 covers 9 bases. Trimming cost V 3 bases and J 0 bases; bases outside gene matches: 7. This CDR3 region has 18 residues. Germline V gives CDR1 SGHRS, CDR2 YFSETQ. CDR3 residues: CASSSTGTGTSGANVLTF. As DNA, the CDR3 is TGCGCCAGCAGCTCCACCGGGACAGGGACCTCTGGGGCCAACGTCCTGACTTTC. The complete variable domain, with remaining parts taken from reference TRBV5-1 and TRBJ2-6, reads KAGVTQTPRYLIKTRGQQVTLSCSPISGHRSVSWYQQTPGQGLQFLFEYFSETQRNKGNFPGRFSGRQFSNSRSEMNVSTLELGDSALYLCASSSTGTGTSGANVLTFGAGSRLTVL.

This chain joins TRBV12-3 or TRBV12-4 and TRBJ2-5; possibly TRBD1 for D (7 bases). Trimming took 6 bases from V and 4 from J, leaving 12 bases between them. The CDR3 is made up of 13 amino acids. The CDR3 DNA is TGTGCCAGCAGCTCAGGGGGGCGAGAGACCCAGTACTTC. It is translated as CASSSGGRETQYF.

CDR3 in amino acids: CASRLGSRAGDGYTF. The CDR3 DNA reads as TGTGCAAGTCGCTTAGGTAGTAGAGCGGGGGACGGCTACACCTTC. The V and J genes are TRBV12-2 and TRBJ1-2. TRBV12-2 is termed a pseudogene. The CDR3 is made up of 15 amino acids.

This clone was seen more than once but under ten times. This chain connects TRBV27 to TRBJ1-5; D perhaps matches TRBD1 (5 bases). Trimming took off 4 bases at V and 7 bases at J, with 23 bases between the two ends. Germline V CDR1 and CDR2: MNHEY, SMNVEV (reference sequence). CDR3 length: 17 amino acids. For the CDR3, the DNA is TGTGCCAGCAGTTCACGAACCGGGACGCGGGGCCCCCAGCCCCAGCATTTT. Its translation: CASSSRTGTRGPQPQHF.

This rearrangement joins TRBV18 to TRBJ2-2; 7 bases map to TRBD2. CDR3 size: 16 residues. Unmatched junction bases numbered 3, after V lost 2 bases and J lost 0 bases. Germline CDR1 and CDR2: KGHSH and LQKENI. The CDR3 protein is CASSPYGGTNTGELFF. The CDR3, as DNA: TGTGCCAGCTCACCATACGGGGGGACGAACACCGGGGAGCTGTTTTTT.

The chain links TRBV19 to TRBJ1-2; possibly TRBD1 for D (6 bases). The CDR3 totals 14 residues. The V end was cut by 6 bases, the J end by 2 bases, with 13 bases between. Per the germline V gene, CDR1 is LNHDA and CDR2 is SQIVND (reference sequence). CDR3 loop: CASSRDNRNYGYTF. The DNA for the CDR3 is TGTGCCAGTAGCCGGGACAACAGAAACTATGGCTACACCTTC.